This is a list of T cell receptor beta chains from one sample in a study of CD8 T cells in ankylosing spondylitis. A single record per CDR3 protein comes from TCRdb applying MiXCR to the 5' RACE reads. The sample has around 490,000 distinct CDR3 sequences, about 5.2% seen once. The sequencing sample was made of blood, either unsorted or a sorted T cell fraction (not recorded which). Receptor source: a male donor with ankylosing spondylitis. Both conserved end residues are part of each CDR3. A D gene is named only where the DNA matches it firmly. A clone size is listed for some rows: how often the clone was seen (once, few, many), or a class if it is expanded.

TRBV18	TRBJ1-1	-	few	CASSRLGGTEAFF	TGTGCCAGCTCACGGCTGGGGGGCACTGAAGCTTTCTTT
TRBV6-1	TRBJ1-1	-	many	CASTTSWGADTEAFF	TGTGCCAGCACCACAAGTTGGGGGGCTGACACTGAAGCTTTCTTT
TRBV4-2	TRBJ1-1	-	many	CASSQGGRAGTEAFF	TGTGCCAGCAGCCAGGGGGGAAGGGCGGGCACTGAAGCTTTCTTT
TRBV7-9	TRBJ1-2	-	many	CASSLARGRGYTF	TGTGCCAGCAGCTTAGCTCGGGGTCGGGGCTACACCTTC
TRBV7-2	TRBJ2-7	-	many	CASSLYAGDYEQYF	TGTGCCAGCAGCTTATACGCAGGGGACTACGAGCAGTACTTC
TRBV7-2	TRBJ2-1	TRBD1	many	CASSLGLNRDRENNEQFF	TGTGCCAGCAGCTTAGGGCTGAACCGGGACAGGGAGAACAATGAGCAGTTCTTC
TRBV20-1	TRBJ2-6	-	many	CSASPRSGANVLTF	TGCAGCGCCTCTCCCCGCTCTGGGGCCAACGTCCTGACTTTC
TRBV2	TRBJ1-5	-	few	CASSDVGNQPQHF	TGTGCCAGCAGTGATGTGGGCAATCAGCCCCAGCATTTT
TRBV6-5	TRBJ1-1	TRBD1	many	CASSLQGVYTEAFF	TGTGCCAGCAGTTTACAGGGGGTTTATACTGAAGCTTTCTTT
TRBV25-1	TRBJ1-2	-	many	CASSEGQTLNYGYTF	TGTGCCAGCAGTGAAGGGCAGACCCTTAACTATGGCTACACCTTC
TRBV29-1	TRBJ2-1	TRBD2	few	CSVGARGTSGNNEQFF	TGCAGCGTTGGAGCCCGAGGGACTAGCGGTAACAATGAGCAGTTCTTC
TRBV20-1	TRBJ2-1	-	many	CSALSQAYNEQFF	TGCAGTGCCCTGTCACAGGCTTACAATGAGCAGTTCTTC
TRBV7-2	TRBJ2-5	-	-	CASSPPGHQETQYF	TGTGCCAGCAGTCCACCGGGACACCAAGAGACCCAGTACTTC
TRBV20-1	TRBJ1-2	-	many	CRFEAEAGYGYTF	TGCAGGTTTGAGGCCGAGGCAGGTTATGGCTACACCTTC
TRBV30	TRBJ2-5	-	few	CAWILGARQGAQYF	TGTGCCTGGATTTTAGGAGCGCGCCAAGGGGCCCAGTACTTC
TRBV7-9	TRBJ1-3	-	many	CASTRVGGNTIYF	TGTGCCAGCACCAGGGTAGGAGGAAACACCATATATTTT
TRBV20-1	TRBJ2-6	-	few	CSVRSGLFTGANVLTF	TGCAGTGTCAGGTCGGGACTGTTCACTGGGGCCAACGTCCTGACTTTC
TRBV5-1	TRBJ1-2	TRBD1	many	CASSWGQTGGHYGYTF	TGCGCCAGCTCCTGGGGTCAGACAGGGGGCCACTATGGCTACACCTTC
TRBV29-1	TRBJ1-4	-	many	CSAWEDPTNEKLFF	TGCAGCGCCTGGGAGGATCCAACTAATGAAAAACTGTTTTTT
TRBV20-1	TRBJ1-5	-	few	CSARGGEGIHQPQHF	TGCAGTGCTAGAGGGGGGGAGGGGATACATCAGCCCCAGCATTTT
TRBV4-3	TRBJ2-3	-	many	CASSQGGGERATDTQYF	TGCGCCAGCAGCCAAGGGGGAGGCGAGAGGGCAACAGATACGCAGTATTTT
TRBV11-2	TRBJ2-1	TRBD2	-	CASSLNPGGSSYNEQFF	TGTGCCAGCAGCTTAAATCCGGGGGGGTCCTCCTACAATGAGCAGTTCTTC
TRBV4-1	TRBJ2-5	-	-	CASSQFQGNQETQYF	TGCGCCAGCAGCCAGTTCCAGGGGAACCAAGAGACCCAGTACTTC
TRBV29-1	TRBJ2-3	-	many	CSARTVSTDTQYF	TGCAGCGCTAGGACAGTTAGCACAGATACGCAGTATTTT
TRBV27	TRBJ1-2	-	many	CASSSRTAIYGYTF	TGTGCCAGCAGTTCCCGGACGGCGATCTATGGCTACACCTTC
TRBV20-1	TRBJ2-5	-	few	CSAPGGGAVTETQYF	TGCAGTGCCCCGGGGGGCGGGGCCGTCACGGAGACCCAGTACTTC
TRBV6-5	TRBJ1-5	-	many	CASSSKPKQASNQPQHF	TGTGCCAGCAGTTCCAAACCGAAACAGGCTAGCAATCAGCCCCAGCATTTT
TRBV20-1	TRBJ2-1	-	many	CSARPNEQFF	TGCAGTGCTAGACCCAATGAGCAGTTCTTC
TRBV5-1	TRBJ2-1	TRBD2	-	CASSLLAGGPNEQFF	TGCGCCAGCAGCTTACTAGCGGGAGGGCCCAATGAGCAGTTCTTC
TRBV6-2/TRBV6-3	TRBJ2-3	TRBD1	few	CASRYSGQIPDTQYF	TGTGCCAGCAGATACTCGGGACAGATCCCAGATACGCAGTATTTT
TRBV11-2	TRBJ2-5	TRBD1	many	CASSFTRDRSQETQYF	TGTGCCAGCAGCTTCACCCGGGACAGATCCCAAGAGACCCAGTACTTC
TRBV6-2/TRBV6-3	TRBJ2-1	-	many	CASRFPTYNEQFF	TGTGCCAGCAGGTTTCCAACCTACAATGAGCAGTTCTTC
TRBV6-2/TRBV6-3	TRBJ2-1	-	many	CASSTLDLVINEQFF	TGTGCCAGCAGTACCCTAGATCTAGTTATTAATGAGCAGTTCTTC
TRBV18	TRBJ2-1	TRBD2	few	CASSPFMPSGGVNEQFF	TGTGCCAGCTCACCTTTCATGCCTAGCGGGGGCGTTAATGAGCAGTTCTTC
TRBV4-3	TRBJ2-7	-	many	CASSQDSGVLEQYF	TGCGCCAGCAGCCAAGACTCGGGAGTTCTTGAGCAGTACTTC
TRBV4-3	TRBJ1-1	-	many	CASSQGEGTTEAFF	TGCGCCAGCAGCCAAGGTGAGGGAACCACTGAAGCTTTCTTT
TRBV20-1	TRBJ2-5	-	-	CSATRDFQETQYF	TGCAGTGCTACGAGGGACTTCCAAGAGACCCAGTACTTC
TRBV12-3/TRBV12-4	TRBJ1-2	TRBD1	many	CASSSRQGPLIEGYTF	TGTGCCAGCAGTTCGAGACAGGGTCCCCTTATAGAAGGCTACACCTTC
TRBV5-1	TRBJ2-7	-	many	CASSVGRVADYEQYF	TGCGCCAGCAGCGTAGGTCGGGTAGCAGACTACGAGCAGTACTTC
TRBV4-3	TRBJ2-1	TRBD2	many	CASSQGPGAGGPFNEQFF	TGCGCCAGCAGCCAAGGGCCAGGAGCGGGAGGGCCGTTCAATGAGCAGTTCTTC
TRBV7-9	TRBJ1-2	-	many	CASSYQDNYGYTF	TGTGCCAGCAGCTACCAGGATAACTATGGCTACACCTTC
TRBV24-1	TRBJ2-1	TRBD2	many	CATSEWELAGVGNEQFF	TGTGCCACCAGTGAATGGGAACTAGCGGGAGTAGGTAATGAGCAGTTCTTC
TRBV20-1	TRBJ2-3	TRBD1	many	CSAEGHPVGQTDTQYF	TGCAGTGCTGAGGGACACCCGGTGGGACAGACAGATACGCAGTATTTT
TRBV7-9	TRBJ1-1	-	many	CASSLRSVTEAFF	TGTGCCAGCAGCTTACGCAGCGTCACTGAAGCTTTCTTT
TRBV29-1	TRBJ2-3	-	many	CSVKGRNTDTQYF	TGCAGCGTCAAAGGCCGGAACACAGATACGCAGTATTTT